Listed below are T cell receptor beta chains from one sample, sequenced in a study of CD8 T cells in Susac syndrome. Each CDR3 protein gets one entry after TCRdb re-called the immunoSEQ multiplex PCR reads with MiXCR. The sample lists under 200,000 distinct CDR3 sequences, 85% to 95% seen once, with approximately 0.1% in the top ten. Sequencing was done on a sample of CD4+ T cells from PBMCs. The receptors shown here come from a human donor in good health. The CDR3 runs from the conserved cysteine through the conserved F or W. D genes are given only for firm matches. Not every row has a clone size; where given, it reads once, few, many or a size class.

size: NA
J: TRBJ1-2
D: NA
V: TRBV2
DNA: TGTGCCAGCACCCCACGGGCCGGCCGCTATGGCTACACCTTC
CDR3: CASTPRAGRYGYTF

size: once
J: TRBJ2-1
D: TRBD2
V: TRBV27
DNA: TGTGCCAGCAGTCTTGGGGCAGCGGGGAGGTTTACGGCGTACAATGAGCAGTTCTTC
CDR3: CASSLGAAGRFTAYNEQFF

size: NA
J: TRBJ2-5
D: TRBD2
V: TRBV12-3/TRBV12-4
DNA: TGTGCCAGCAGCTACGGGACTAGCGGGAGCGAGACCCAGTACTTC
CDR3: CASSYGTSGSETQYF

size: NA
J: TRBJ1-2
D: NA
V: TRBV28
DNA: TGTGCCAGCAGTTTACAACTTGATGGCTACACCTTC
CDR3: CASSLQLDGYTF

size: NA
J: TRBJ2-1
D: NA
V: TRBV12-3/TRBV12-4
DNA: TGTGCCAGCGGGGGGACTGCCGTATATGAGCAGTTCTTC
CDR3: CASGGTAVYEQFF

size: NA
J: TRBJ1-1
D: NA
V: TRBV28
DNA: TGTGCCAGCAGGGGTCGGACTGAAGCTTTCTTT
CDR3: CASRGRTEAFF

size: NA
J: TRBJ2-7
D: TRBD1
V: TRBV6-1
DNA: TGTGCCAGCAGAGGGTATCGGGACAGCTACGAGCAGTACTTC
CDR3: CASRGYRDSYEQYF

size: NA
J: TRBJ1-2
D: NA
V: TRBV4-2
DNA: TGTGCCAGCAGCCGCAGCGGGGGACACTATGGCTACACCTTC
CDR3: CASSRSGGHYGYTF

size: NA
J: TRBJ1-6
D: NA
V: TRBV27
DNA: TGTGCCAGCAGTTTGTCTTGGCGGAATTCACCCCTCCACTTT
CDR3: CASSLSWRNSPLHF

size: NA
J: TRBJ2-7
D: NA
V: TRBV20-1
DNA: TGCAGTGCTAGAGATCCCATCAGAGGCTACGAGCAGTACTTC
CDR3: CSARDPIRGYEQYF

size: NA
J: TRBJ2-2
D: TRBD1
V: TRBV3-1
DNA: TGTGCCAGCAGCCACGACAGGGGGCGCCGGACCGGGGAGCTGTTTTTT
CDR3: CASSHDRGRRTGELFF

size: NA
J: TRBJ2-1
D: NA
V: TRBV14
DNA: TGTGCCAGCAGCCAGTTGATAGGTTACAATGAGCAGTTCTTC
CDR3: CASSQLIGYNEQFF

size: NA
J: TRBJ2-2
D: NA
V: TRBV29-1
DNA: TGCAGCGTTGCCAGGTTTGACACCGGGGAGCTGTTTTTT
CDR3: CSVARFDTGELFF

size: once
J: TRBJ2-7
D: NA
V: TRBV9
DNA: TGTGCCAGCAGCCGCCCGTCCAGTTCCGAGCAGTACTTC
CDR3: CASSRPSSSEQYF

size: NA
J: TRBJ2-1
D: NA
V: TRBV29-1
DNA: TGCAGCGTTGAAATCCCAATGCCGGACGGTGAGCAGTTCTTC
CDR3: CSVEIPMPDGEQFF

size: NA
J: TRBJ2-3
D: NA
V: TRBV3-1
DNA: TGTGCCAGCAGCTACGGGGCTCTAGAGTATTTT
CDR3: CASSYGALEYF

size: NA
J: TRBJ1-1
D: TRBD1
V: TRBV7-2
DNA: TGTGCCAGCAGCTTAGACGAGGGGGCGAGCACTGAAGCTTTCTTT
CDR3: CASSLDEGASTEAFF

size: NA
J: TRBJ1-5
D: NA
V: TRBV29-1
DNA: TGCAGCGTTGGAGAACAGGGCAATCAGCCCCAGCATTTT
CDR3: CSVGEQGNQPQHF

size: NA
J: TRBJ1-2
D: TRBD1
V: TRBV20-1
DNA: TGCAGTGCTAGTGTTGGGACAGAGAACTATGGCTACACCTTC
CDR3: CSASVGTENYGYTF

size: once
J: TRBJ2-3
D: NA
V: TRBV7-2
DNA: TGTGCCAGCAGCCAGACAGGGACTAGCACAGATACGCAGTATTTT
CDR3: CASSQTGTSTDTQYF

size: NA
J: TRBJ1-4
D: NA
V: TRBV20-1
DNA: TGCAGTGCCCAATCAGTGGGGGACAATGAAAAACTGTTTTTT
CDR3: CSAQSVGDNEKLFF

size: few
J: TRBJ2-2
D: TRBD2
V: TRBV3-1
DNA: TGTGCCAGCAGCCCTCCGGGACTAGCTAACACCGGGGAGCTGTTTTTT
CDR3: CASSPPGLANTGELFF

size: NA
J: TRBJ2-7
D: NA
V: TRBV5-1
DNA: TGCGCCAGCAGCTCTACCGACGGAGCCTACGAGCAGTACTTC
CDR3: CASSSTDGAYEQYF

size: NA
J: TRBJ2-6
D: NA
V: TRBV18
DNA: TGTGCCAGCTCGGAGGGACAGCCATCTTTGACCTTCATCTCTGGGGCCAACGTCCTGACTTTC
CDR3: CASSEGQPSLTFISGANVLTF

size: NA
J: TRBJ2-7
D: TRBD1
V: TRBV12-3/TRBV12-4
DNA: TGTGCCAGCAGTCGACAGGGTCCCCACGAGCAGTACTTC
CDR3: CASSRQGPHEQYF

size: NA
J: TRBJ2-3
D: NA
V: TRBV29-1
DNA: TGCAGCGTTGGTGGGGCCGCAGATACGCAGTATTTT
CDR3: CSVGGAADTQYF